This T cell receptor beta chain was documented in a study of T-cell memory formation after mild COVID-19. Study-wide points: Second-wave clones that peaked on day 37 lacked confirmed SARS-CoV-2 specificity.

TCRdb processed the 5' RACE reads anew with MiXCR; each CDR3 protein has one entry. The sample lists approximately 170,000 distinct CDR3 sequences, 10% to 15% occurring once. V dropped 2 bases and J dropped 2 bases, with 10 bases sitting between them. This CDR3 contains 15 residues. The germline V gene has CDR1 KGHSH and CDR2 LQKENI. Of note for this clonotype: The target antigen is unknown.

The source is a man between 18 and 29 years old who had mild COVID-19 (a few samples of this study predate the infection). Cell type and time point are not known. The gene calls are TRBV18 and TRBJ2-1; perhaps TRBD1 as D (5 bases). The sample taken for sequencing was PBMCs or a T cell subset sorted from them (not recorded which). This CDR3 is CASSPFDSTYNEQFF. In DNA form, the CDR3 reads TGTGCCAGCTCACCATTCGACAGTACCTACAATGAGCAGTTCTTC. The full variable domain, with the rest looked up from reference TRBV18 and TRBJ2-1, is NAGVMQNPRHLVRRRGQEARLRCSPMKGHSHVYWYRQLPEEGLKFMVYLQKENIIDESGMPKERFSAEFPKEGPSILRIQQVVRGDSAAYFCASSPFDSTYNEQFFGPGTRLTVL.